Presented here are 3 T cell receptor beta chains from one specimen sequenced in a study of OX40 agonist ivuxolimab in advanced cancers. Library prep was done by the immunoSEQ multiplex PCR assay. TCRdb carries this immuneACCESS record with in-frame sequences only. Its versions omit some clonotypes, under half of them owing to an unresolved V gene in the studies checked, with the rest unexplained. Present in this sample are roughly 91,000 clones, roughly 95% of which were seen just once. Of the sample, just over 2% is held by the ten largest clones. Sequences were derived from CD4+ or CD8+ T cells sorted from blood, sampled in a trial of the OX40 agonist ivuxolimab. These receptors were taken from an adult with an advanced solid tumor such as melanoma, head and neck, liver or kidney cancer.

The chain links TRBV13 to TRBJ2-7, with D tentatively TRBD1 (6 bases). CDR1 is PRHDT, CDR2 FYEKMQ, per germline (reference sequence). V gave up 5 bases and J gave up 3 bases, with 17 bases separating them. There are 15 residues in the CDR3. DNA for the CDR3: TGTGCCAGCAGCCCCGGGACACAAGCGTTCTACGAGCAGTACTTC. Translation gives CASSPGTQAFYEQYF. The full variable domain, rest sourced from reference TRBV13 and TRBJ2-7, is AAGVIQSPRHLIKEKRETATLKCYPIPRHDTVYWYQQGPGQDPQFLISFYEKMQSDKGSIPDRFSAQQFSDYHSELNMSSLELGDSALYFCASSPGTQAFYEQYFGPGTRLTVT.

The rearrangement joins TRBV5-6 to TRBJ2-7; TRBD1 aligns across 9 bases. The CDR3 has 19 residues. Germline CDR1 and CDR2: SGHDT and YYEEEE. V was pared by 4 bases and J by 4 bases, with 21 bases of the junction left unmatched. Here the CDR3 DNA reads TGTGCCAGCAGCCCAAAGCCGGGACAGGGTAGGGGCATCGGGTACGAGCAGTACTTC. It encodes CASSPKPGQGRGIGYEQYF.

The J gene is TRBJ2-7, the V gene TRBV7-9, with TRBD2 matching over 13 bases. The V gene's germline CDR1 is SEHNR and CDR2 FQNEAQ (reference sequence). Germline trimming cut 5 bases from V and 3 bases from J; bases unmatched to any gene: 7. The CDR3 loop spans 16 amino acids. CDR3 residues: CASSTGLAGLGYEQYF. As DNA, the CDR3 is TGTGCCAGCAGCACGGGACTAGCGGGATTGGGCTACGAGCAGTACTTC.